These T cell receptor beta chains were read from a single sample in a study of OX40 agonist ivuxolimab in advanced cancers. Profiled with immunoSEQ multiplex PCR; TCRdb holds only in-frame clones, not every one. The repertoire holds tens of thousands of clones, with about 91% as singletons. This sample comprised CD4+ or CD8+ T cells sorted from blood, obtained in a trial of the OX40 agonist ivuxolimab. These receptors were obtained from an adult with an advanced solid tumor such as melanoma, head and neck, liver or kidney cancer. The CDR3 runs from the conserved cysteine through the conserved F or W. The order of the fields is V gene, clone size, J gene, D gene, CDR3 protein, CDR3 DNA. The D gene is left open where the match is weak. A clone size is listed for some rows: how often the clone was seen (once, few, many), or a class if it is expanded.

v_call: TRBV6-5; clone_size: once; j_call: TRBJ2-2; d_call: NA; cdr3_aa: CASRSGELFF; cdr3_nt: TGTGCCAGCAGATCCGGGGAGCTGTTTTTT
v_call: TRBV5-1; clone_size: NA; j_call: TRBJ1-4; d_call: TRBD1; cdr3_aa: CASSLGQGFSNEKLFF; cdr3_nt: TGCGCCAGCAGCTTGGGACAGGGGTTCTCTAATGAAAAACTGTTTTTT
v_call: TRBV2; clone_size: once; j_call: TRBJ2-7; d_call: TRBD1; cdr3_aa: CASSGDRGTYEQYF; cdr3_nt: TGTGCCAGCAGTGGGGACAGGGGAACCTACGAGCAGTACTTC
v_call: TRBV7-3; clone_size: NA; j_call: TRBJ2-1; d_call: TRBD1; cdr3_aa: CASSLGQGAYNEQFF; cdr3_nt: TGTGCCAGCAGCTTGGGACAGGGGGCCTACAATGAGCAGTTCTTC
v_call: TRBV4-1; clone_size: once; j_call: TRBJ2-1; d_call: NA; cdr3_aa: CASSQEWQNNEQFF; cdr3_nt: TGCGCCAGCAGCCAAGAGTGGCAGAATAATGAGCAGTTCTTC
v_call: TRBV4-1; clone_size: NA; j_call: TRBJ1-6; d_call: TRBD1; cdr3_aa: CASRPLMDRATGSPLHF; cdr3_nt: TGCGCCAGCAGACCCCTGATGGACAGGGCTACAGGTTCACCCCTCCACTTT
v_call: TRBV4-2; clone_size: NA; j_call: TRBJ1-2; d_call: NA; cdr3_aa: CASSQDGAYGYTF; cdr3_nt: TGTGCCAGCAGCCAAGACGGGGCCTATGGCTACACCTTC
v_call: TRBV5-4; clone_size: once; j_call: TRBJ2-7; d_call: NA; cdr3_aa: CASRDAGSSYEQYF; cdr3_nt: TGTGCCAGCAGGGACGCGGGGTCTTCCTACGAGCAGTACTTC
v_call: TRBV9; clone_size: NA; j_call: TRBJ1-2; d_call: TRBD1; cdr3_aa: CASSAGTAPANGYTF; cdr3_nt: TGTGCCAGCAGCGCCGGGACAGCCCCTGCGAATGGCTACACCTTC
v_call: TRBV4-3; clone_size: NA; j_call: TRBJ2-7; d_call: NA; cdr3_aa: CASSQGALYEQYF; cdr3_nt: TGCGCCAGCAGCCAGGGGGCCCTCTACGAGCAGTACTTC
v_call: TRBV29-1; clone_size: NA; j_call: TRBJ2-1; d_call: NA; cdr3_aa: CSAEQGLYHNEQFF; cdr3_nt: TGCAGCGCTGAACAGGGTCTATACCACAATGAGCAGTTCTTC
v_call: TRBV28; clone_size: NA; j_call: TRBJ2-5; d_call: NA; cdr3_aa: CASSLGRDIQETQYF; cdr3_nt: TGTGCCAGCAGTTTAGGCCGGGACATTCAAGAGACCCAGTACTTC
v_call: TRBV7-9; clone_size: NA; j_call: TRBJ2-2; d_call: NA; cdr3_aa: CASSSRRQGNTGELFF; cdr3_nt: TGTGCCAGCAGCTCCCGGCGGCAGGGGAACACCGGGGAGCTGTTTTTT
v_call: TRBV29-1; clone_size: once; j_call: TRBJ2-1; d_call: TRBD2; cdr3_aa: CSVERFGAGDNEQFF; cdr3_nt: TGCAGCGTTGAACGGTTCGGAGCGGGAGACAATGAGCAGTTCTTC
v_call: TRBV9; clone_size: NA; j_call: TRBJ2-1; d_call: TRBD2; cdr3_aa: CASSDGLAVVPYNEQFF; cdr3_nt: TGTGCCAGCAGTGACGGACTAGCAGTAGTTCCCTACAATGAGCAGTTCTTC
v_call: TRBV5-3; clone_size: NA; j_call: TRBJ2-2; d_call: TRBD1; cdr3_aa: CARSFRTGGLVGELFF; cdr3_nt: TGTGCCAGAAGCTTCCGGACAGGGGGGCTGGTCGGGGAGCTGTTTTTT
v_call: TRBV7-9; clone_size: NA; j_call: TRBJ1-1; d_call: NA; cdr3_aa: CASTGGEAEAFF; cdr3_nt: TGTGCCAGCACCGGAGGGGAGGCTGAAGCTTTCTTT
v_call: TRBV4-1; clone_size: NA; j_call: TRBJ2-1; d_call: TRBD2; cdr3_aa: CASSPAGGPSYNEQFF; cdr3_nt: TGCGCCAGCAGCCCAGCGGGAGGGCCGTCCTACAATGAGCAGTTCTTC
v_call: TRBV7-9; clone_size: NA; j_call: TRBJ1-1; d_call: NA; cdr3_aa: CASSLDQGMDTEAFF; cdr3_nt: TGTGCCAGCAGCTTAGATCAGGGTATGGACACTGAAGCTTTCTTT
v_call: TRBV14; clone_size: NA; j_call: TRBJ2-5; d_call: NA; cdr3_aa: CASSQDFRTEETQYF; cdr3_nt: TGTGCCAGCAGCCAAGATTTCAGGACAGAAGAGACCCAGTACTTC
v_call: TRBV9; clone_size: few; j_call: TRBJ2-1; d_call: TRBD1; cdr3_aa: CASSTPPTGTGLVNEQFF; cdr3_nt: TGTGCCAGCAGCACCCCCCCGACCGGGACAGGGCTTGTCAATGAGCAGTTCTTC
v_call: TRBV5-4; clone_size: NA; j_call: TRBJ2-2; d_call: NA; cdr3_aa: CASSSFQQGFTGELFF; cdr3_nt: TGTGCCAGCAGCTCATTTCAGCAGGGATTTACCGGGGAGCTGTTTTTT
v_call: TRBV27; clone_size: NA; j_call: TRBJ2-1; d_call: NA; cdr3_aa: CASSRWDTYSYNEQFF; cdr3_nt: TGTGCCAGCAGTCGCTGGGACACCTACTCCTACAATGAGCAGTTCTTC
v_call: TRBV13; clone_size: NA; j_call: TRBJ1-1; d_call: NA; cdr3_aa: CASSPGHVTEAFF; cdr3_nt: TGTGCCAGCAGCCCCGGACATGTCACTGAAGCTTTCTTT
v_call: TRBV5-4; clone_size: NA; j_call: TRBJ1-5; d_call: NA; cdr3_aa: CASSLQGLGNQPQHF; cdr3_nt: TGTGCCAGCAGCTTACAGGGTCTTGGCAATCAGCCCCAGCATTTT
v_call: TRBV27; clone_size: NA; j_call: TRBJ1-5; d_call: NA; cdr3_aa: CASRSLPSNQPQHF; cdr3_nt: TGTGCCAGCAGGTCTCTTCCTAGCAATCAGCCCCAGCATTTT
v_call: TRBV9; clone_size: NA; j_call: TRBJ2-1; d_call: TRBD2; cdr3_aa: CASSPPSGAKYNEQFF; cdr3_nt: TGTGCCAGCAGCCCACCTAGCGGGGCCAAGTACAATGAGCAGTTCTTC
v_call: TRBV7-9; clone_size: NA; j_call: TRBJ2-7; d_call: NA; cdr3_aa: CASRGISYEQYF; cdr3_nt: TGTGCCAGCAGGGGGATCTCCTACGAGCAGTACTTC
v_call: TRBV4-3; clone_size: NA; j_call: TRBJ2-1; d_call: TRBD2; cdr3_aa: CASSQDETLAGSGEQFF; cdr3_nt: TGCGCCAGCAGCCAAGATGAAACACTAGCGGGGAGTGGTGAGCAGTTCTTC
v_call: TRBV9; clone_size: NA; j_call: TRBJ1-4; d_call: TRBD1; cdr3_aa: CASSVEGTANEKLFF; cdr3_nt: TGTGCCAGCAGCGTAGAAGGGACAGCTAATGAAAAACTGTTTTTT
v_call: TRBV7-6; clone_size: NA; j_call: TRBJ1-3; d_call: TRBD1; cdr3_aa: CASSPTGPSGNTIYF; cdr3_nt: TGTGCCAGCAGCCCGACAGGGCCGTCTGGAAACACCATATATTTT
v_call: TRBV11-2; clone_size: NA; j_call: TRBJ1-1; d_call: TRBD1; cdr3_aa: CASTYRGDTEAFF; cdr3_nt: TGTGCCAGCACTTACAGGGGGGACACTGAAGCTTTCTTT
v_call: TRBV4-1; clone_size: NA; j_call: TRBJ1-2; d_call: TRBD1; cdr3_aa: CASSQVLQGTPNYGYTF; cdr3_nt: TGCGCCAGCAGCCAAGTGCTACAGGGGACCCCTAACTATGGCTACACCTTC
v_call: TRBV9; clone_size: NA; j_call: TRBJ1-4; d_call: TRBD1; cdr3_aa: CASSDGTGGVMSEKLFF; cdr3_nt: TGTGCCAGCAGCGACGGGACAGGGGGTGTGATGTCTGAAAAACTGTTTTTT
v_call: TRBV7-9; clone_size: NA; j_call: TRBJ2-3; d_call: NA; cdr3_aa: CASSTGTDTQYF; cdr3_nt: TGTGCCAGCAGCACTGGCACAGATACGCAGTATTTT
v_call: TRBV9; clone_size: NA; j_call: TRBJ2-7; d_call: TRBD2; cdr3_aa: CASSVGTSGSYEQYF; cdr3_nt: TGTGCCAGCAGCGTGGGGACTAGCGGGTCCTACGAGCAGTACTTC
v_call: TRBV4-1; clone_size: few; j_call: TRBJ1-3; d_call: NA; cdr3_aa: CASSLEFGNTIYF; cdr3_nt: TGCGCCAGCAGCCTTGAATTCGGAAACACCATATATTTT
v_call: TRBV6-6; clone_size: NA; j_call: TRBJ1-1; d_call: NA; cdr3_aa: CASSYSAGGTEAFF; cdr3_nt: TGTGCCAGCAGTTACTCGGCGGGAGGAACTGAAGCTTTCTTT
v_call: TRBV6-5; clone_size: NA; j_call: TRBJ1-2; d_call: NA; cdr3_aa: CASSSGGVGYTF; cdr3_nt: TGTGCCAGCAGTAGTGGAGGGGTTGGCTACACCTTC
v_call: TRBV28; clone_size: NA; j_call: TRBJ2-3; d_call: TRBD2; cdr3_aa: CASSHRDYEDTQYF; cdr3_nt: TGTGCCAGCAGTCACCGGGACTACGAGGATACGCAGTATTTT
v_call: TRBV4-3; clone_size: NA; j_call: TRBJ1-2; d_call: NA; cdr3_aa: CASSQDRGSLYGYTF; cdr3_nt: TGCGCCAGCAGCCAAGATAGGGGCTCGCTATATGGCTACACCTTC
v_call: TRBV2; clone_size: NA; j_call: TRBJ2-1; d_call: TRBD1; cdr3_aa: CASSSIGQGPYSYNEQFF; cdr3_nt: TGTGCCAGCAGTTCCATCGGACAGGGACCCTACTCCTACAATGAGCAGTTCTTC
v_call: TRBV7-6; clone_size: NA; j_call: TRBJ1-2; d_call: NA; cdr3_aa: CASSFGGTGPQDYGYTF; cdr3_nt: TGTGCCAGCAGCTTCGGGGGAACTGGGCCTCAAGACTATGGCTACACCTTC
v_call: TRBV10-2; clone_size: NA; j_call: TRBJ1-3; d_call: NA; cdr3_aa: CASSARVVENTIYF; cdr3_nt: TGCGCCAGCAGTGCCAGGGTCGTGGAAAACACCATATATTTT
v_call: TRBV6-5; clone_size: NA; j_call: TRBJ2-2; d_call: NA; cdr3_aa: CASSYRGDTGELFF; cdr3_nt: TGTGCCAGCAGTTACAGGGGTGACACCGGGGAGCTGTTTTTT
v_call: TRBV2; clone_size: NA; j_call: TRBJ2-2; d_call: TRBD2; cdr3_aa: CASSGLRGGEGTGELFF; cdr3_nt: TGTGCCAGCAGTGGTCTGCGGGGGGGCGAGGGCACCGGGGAGCTGTTTTTT
v_call: TRBV7-2; clone_size: NA; j_call: TRBJ2-3; d_call: NA; cdr3_aa: CASSLWTLSTDTQYF; cdr3_nt: TGTGCCAGCAGCTTGTGGACTCTCAGCACAGATACGCAGTATTTT
v_call: TRBV7-9; clone_size: NA; j_call: TRBJ1-1; d_call: TRBD1; cdr3_aa: CASSPLDRVLFTEAFF; cdr3_nt: TGTGCCAGCAGCCCCCTGGACAGGGTTTTATTCACTGAAGCTTTCTTT
v_call: TRBV6-1; clone_size: NA; j_call: TRBJ2-7; d_call: TRBD1; cdr3_aa: CASSEVIGTGSYEQYF; cdr3_nt: TGTGCCAGCAGTGAAGTGATAGGGACAGGGTCCTACGAGCAGTACTTC